This T cell receptor (beta chain) was sequenced for a study of technical replicates of blood from a handful of donors. Produced via immunoSEQ multiplex PCR; TCRdb's table is partial and in-frame only. The sample has 40,000 to 60,000 clones, roughly 90% seen once. V lost 5 bases, J lost 4 bases, and 15 bases lay in between. The CDR3 spans 15 residues. The germline V gene encodes CDR1 MNHEY and CDR2 SVGAGI. The clonotype originates from a human donor in good health. Some clones in this sample may be carry-over from other donors' samples. The chain employs TRBV6-5 and TRBJ1-3; tentatively, D is TRBD1 (5 bases). Sequenced: PBMCs. DNA of the CDR3: TGTGCCAGCAGTCAATCCCCGGGGGTCGGAAACACCATATATTTT. Protein sequence: CASSQSPGVGNTIYF.